The 2 T cell receptor beta chains below all came from one sample that was sequenced in a study of OX40 agonist ivuxolimab in advanced cancers. The method was the immunoSEQ multiplex PCR assay. TCRdb retrieved this table from immuneACCESS and kept in-frame rearrangements only. Not all clones are present; in checked studies, unresolved V genes account for under half, and no reason is known for the remainder. The table for this sample lists 65,000 to 80,000 clones; around 85% of them were counted only once. The ten largest account for 0.55% to 0.85% of the sample. Sequencing was performed on CD4+ or CD8+ T cells sorted from blood, taken in a trial of the OX40 agonist ivuxolimab. The receptor source for this set is an adult with an advanced solid tumor such as melanoma, head and neck, liver or kidney cancer.

The chain links TRBV7-9 to TRBJ2-3, with D unclear. CDR1 and CDR2 (germline): SEHNR, FQNEAQ (reference sequence). The CDR3 extends over 15 amino acids. V dropped 5 bases and J dropped 2 bases, with 14 bases sitting between them. CDR3 bases: TGTGCCAGCAGCCTGGCGCCGATCCCCACAGATACGCAGTATTTT. Its translation is CASSLAPIPTDTQYF. The full variable domain, with the rest looked up from reference TRBV7-9 and TRBJ2-3, is DTGVSQNPRHKITKRGQNVTFRCDPISEHNRLYWYRQTLGQGPEFLTYFQNEAQLEKSRLLSDRFSAERPKGSFSTLEIQRTEQGDSAMYLCASSLAPIPTDTQYFGPGTRLTVL.

The rearrangement joins TRBV7-2 to TRBJ2-7; 11 positions agree with TRBD2. Germline CDR1 reads SGHTA; CDR2 reads FQGNSA. After removal of 3 bases from V and 6 bases from J, the junction contained 4 bases not matched to a gene. This CDR3 is built from 14 residues. The CDR3 nucleotides read TGTGCCAGCAGCTTTAATAGCGGGGGGGGCGAGCAGTACTTC. This codes for CASSFNSGGGEQYF. Full variable domain (missing parts from reference TRBV7-2 and TRBJ2-7): GAGVSQSPSNKVTEKGKDVELRCDPISGHTALYWYRQSLGQGLEFLIYFQGNSAPDKSGLPSDRFSAERTGGSVSTLTIQRTQQEDSAVYLCASSFNSGGGEQYFGPGTRLTVT.